These 14 T cell receptor beta chains share one sample of origin, sequenced in a study of identifying expanded T cells in peripheral blood. The repertoire was sequenced with immunoSEQ multiplex PCR; TCRdb's copy has only in-frame clones and lacks some. The table records over 75,000 clones, about 91% of them present only once. Sequenced sample: blood. The origin of the receptors is a person aged 18 to 75 in good health.

This clone was counted a few times. This chain joins TRBV7-2 and TRBJ1-2; tentatively, D is TRBD1 (5 bases). CDR1 is SGHTA and CDR2 is FQGNSA in the germline V gene. This CDR3 spans 14 amino acids. Trimming took 1 base from V and 6 from J, leaving 12 bases between them. The CDR3 DNA reads as TGTGCCAGCAGCTTAGACGGCAGAGGGGATGGCTACACCTTC. Its protein is CASSLDGRGDGYTF.

The V and J genes are TRBV7-9 and TRBJ2-7, with a tentative D call TRBD1 (5 bases). V lost 1 base, J lost 6 bases, and 7 bases lay in between. CDR1 and CDR2 from the germline V gene are SEHNR and FQNEAQ (reference sequence). The CDR3 covers 12 residues. The CDR3 DNA reads TGTGCCAGCAGCTTAGAGGGGCTCGAGCAGTACTTC. Its translation: CASSLEGLEQYF.

V gene TRBV5-4 combines with J gene TRBJ1-4; D might be TRBD1 (6 bases). The CDR3 length is 15 residues. Germline V gene sequence: CDR1 SGHNT, CDR2 YYREEE (reference sequence). Deletions cut 1 base from V and 3 bases from J, with 10 bases between. The CDR3 protein is CASSLPGGPNEKLFF. The CDR3 coding sequence is TGTGCCAGCAGCTTGCCGGGGGGGCCTAATGAAAAACTGTTTTTT.

Comment on this clone: Other DNA sequences from this sample encode an identical CDR3 as well. V is TRBV6-4 and J is TRBJ1-2; D is undetermined. V was clipped by 3 bases and J by 1 base, with 6 bases between them. CDR3 size: 13 residues. Germline-derived CDR1 and CDR2 are MRHNA and SNTAGT. CDR3 sequence: CASSEGINYGYTF. The DNA of the CDR3 is TGTGCCAGCAGTGAGGGCATTAACTATGGCTACACCTTC.

The J gene is TRBJ2-7, the V gene TRBV7-2, with D perhaps TRBD1 (6 bases). Per the germline V gene, CDR1 is SGHTA and CDR2 is FQGNSA. This CDR3 has 13 residues. V lost 10 bases and J 2 bases, leaving 15 bases between the germline ends. This CDR3 is CAIEGEGPYEQYF. The CDR3 nucleotides read TGTGCCATCGAGGGGGAAGGGCCCTACGAGCAGTACTTC.

The chain is built from TRBV7-2 and TRBJ2-5; D ambiguous. V lost 2 bases, J lost 2 bases, and 6 bases lay in between. CDR1 is SGHTA, CDR2 FQGNSA, per germline. The CDR3 is 13 residues long. The CDR3 loop is CASSLYTQETQYF. The CDR3 DNA follows: TGTGCCAGCAGCTTATACACACAAGAGACCCAGTACTTC.

V and J are TRBV11-3 and TRBJ2-7; TRBD2 aligns across 9 bases. V shed 0 bases, J shed 6 bases, and the junction held 3 bases outside the gene matches. CDR1 and CDR2 (germline): SGHNT, YENEEA. This CDR3 spans 14 amino acids. The CDR3 reads CASSLDPTSGEQYF. For the CDR3, the DNA is TGTGCCAGCAGCTTAGACCCGACTAGCGGCGAGCAGTACTTC. Combining the CDR3 with reference TRBV11-3 and TRBJ2-7 gives the whole variable domain EAGVVQSPRYKIIEKKQPVAFWCNPISGHNTLYWYLQNLGQGPELLIRYENEEAVDDSQLPKDRFSAERLKGVDSTLKIQPAELGDSAVYLCASSLDPTSGEQYFGPGTRLTVT.

This chain links TRBV5-1 with TRBJ2-2; the match to TRBD1 covers 11 bases. V gave up 4 bases and J gave up 6 bases; unmatched junction bases: 5. Germline V CDR1 and CDR2: SGHRS, YFSETQ. The CDR3 sequence is 15 residues long. CDR3 residues: CASSLDRGRAGELFF. In nucleotides, the CDR3 is TGCGCCAGCAGCCTGGACAGGGGGCGCGCCGGGGAGCTGTTTTTT.

CDR3 in amino acids: CASSSTRGSYNEQFF. CDR3 coding DNA: TGTGCCAGCAGCTCAACAAGGGGGTCCTACAATGAGCAGTTCTTC. V usage is TRBV11-3 and J usage is TRBJ2-1, with a tentative D call TRBD1 (6 bases). Trimming stripped 4 bases from V and 1 base from J, with 11 bases between. The germline V gene encodes CDR1 SGHNT and CDR2 YENEEA. CDR3 length: 15 residues.

The rearrangement joins TRBV7-7 to TRBJ2-5; 7 nucleotides agree with TRBD1. The CDR3 has 19 amino acids. The trim removed 4 bases at V and 1 base at J, leaving 18 bases unmatched. Germline V gives CDR1 SSHAT, CDR2 FNYEAQ (reference sequence). The CDR3, as DNA: TGTGCCAGCAGCTCTAAGCCCCCTTACGACAGGGCCCGCCAAGAGACCCAGTACTTC. This encodes CASSSKPPYDRARQETQYF.

This rearrangement joins TRBV6-5 to TRBJ1-2, with unresolved D. Germline loops: CDR1 MNHEY, CDR2 SVGAGI. The V end lost 10 bases, the J end lost 8 bases, and 20 bases lay between the germline ends. The CDR3 extends over 13 amino acids. The CDR3, as DNA: TGTGCCACCTTGACGAGCCCCTCCTACGGCTACACCTTC. Its protein product is CATLTSPSYGYTF.

The J gene is TRBJ2-1, the V gene TRBV20-1; maybe TRBD2 (6 bases). Germline V gene data show CDR1 as DFQATT and CDR2 as SNEGSKA (reference sequence). The CDR3 spans 10 residues. The CDR3: CAGLINEQFF. The CDR3 DNA follows: TGCGCCGGACTAATCAATGAGCAGTTCTTC.

This chain joins TRBV7-2 and TRBJ2-7; 7 bases agree with TRBD1. The length of the CDR3 is 16 residues. Germline CDR1 and CDR2: SGHTA and FQGNSA. Trimming removed 5 bases from V and 0 bases from J; junction bases left unmatched: 10. CDR3 nucleotides: TGTGCCAGCAGCCCGTTTCCGAGGGGGCCCTCCTACGAGCAGTACTTC. Amino acid sequence: CASSPFPRGPSYEQYF.

This chain links TRBV5-1 with TRBJ1-5, with no clear D. With 0 bases removed from V and 3 bases from J, the gap between germline ends came to 7 bases. Germline V gives CDR1 SGHRS, CDR2 YFSETQ. The CDR3 is 14 amino acids. This chain's CDR3 is CASSLGWSNQPQHF. The CDR3 DNA reads as TGCGCCAGCAGCTTGGGCTGGTCCAATCAGCCCCAGCATTTT.